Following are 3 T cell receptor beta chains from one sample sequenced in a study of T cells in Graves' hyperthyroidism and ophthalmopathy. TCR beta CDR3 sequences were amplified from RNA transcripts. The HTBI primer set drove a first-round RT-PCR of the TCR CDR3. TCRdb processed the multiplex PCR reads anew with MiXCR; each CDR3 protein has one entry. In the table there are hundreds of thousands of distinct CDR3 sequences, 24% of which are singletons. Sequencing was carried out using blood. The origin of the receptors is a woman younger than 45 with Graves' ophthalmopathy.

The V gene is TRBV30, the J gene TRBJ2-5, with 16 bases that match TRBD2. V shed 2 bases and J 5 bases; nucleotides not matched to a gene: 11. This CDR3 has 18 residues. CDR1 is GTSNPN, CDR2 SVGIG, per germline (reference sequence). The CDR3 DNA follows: TGTGCCTGGAGTCCGACGGGACTAGCGGGGGGGTGGCACGAGACCCAGTACTTC. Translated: CAWSPTGLAGGWHETQYF.

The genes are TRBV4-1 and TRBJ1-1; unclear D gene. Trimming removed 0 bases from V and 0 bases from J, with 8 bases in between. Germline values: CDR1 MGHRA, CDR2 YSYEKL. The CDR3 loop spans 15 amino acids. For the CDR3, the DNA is TGCGCCAGCAGCCAAGAGGGTCTCATGAACACTGAAGCTTTCTTT. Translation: CASSQEGLMNTEAFF.

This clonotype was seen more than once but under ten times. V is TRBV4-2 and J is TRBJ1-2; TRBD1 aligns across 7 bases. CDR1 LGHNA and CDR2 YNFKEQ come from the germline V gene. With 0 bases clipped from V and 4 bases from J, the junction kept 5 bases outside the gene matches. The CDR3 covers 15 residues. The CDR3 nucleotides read TGTGCCAGCAGCCAAGATCGGGACAGCCTCTATGGCTACACCTTC. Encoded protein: CASSQDRDSLYGYTF.